Following are 20 T cell receptor beta chains from one sample sequenced in a study of glioma-infiltrating T cells after dendritic cell vaccination. The method was immunoSEQ multiplex PCR; TCRdb's version includes in-frame clones alone and lacks a portion of them. The repertoire holds about 73,000 clones, with approximately 80% as singletons. Sequenced here: blood, sampled before dendritic cell vaccination. The receptors originated from a human donor with glioblastoma.

The chain couples TRBV18 to TRBJ1-2; no clear D. The CDR3 sequence is 13 residues long. Trimming took 3 bases from V and 2 from J, leaving 7 bases between them. CDR1 and CDR2 from the germline V gene are KGHSH and LQKENI. CDR3 residues: CASSPTENYGYTF. The CDR3 DNA is TGTGCCAGCTCACCCACAGAGAACTATGGCTACACCTTC.

The chain is built from TRBV5-1 and TRBJ1-4; TRBD1 matches at 10 bases. The CDR3 is 15 amino acids. Per the germline V gene, CDR1 is SGHRS and CDR2 is YFSETQ. V was clipped by 1 base and J by 7 bases; unmatched bases: 4. CDR3 residues: CASSLQRDRGEKLFF. CDR3 DNA: TGCGCCAGCAGCTTGCAGCGGGACAGGGGTGAAAAACTGTTTTTT.

This clone has a handful of counts. This chain links TRBV7-2 with TRBJ1-1; the D is unclear. V lost 1 base and J lost 8, with 14 bases in between. Germline CDR1 reads SGHTA; CDR2 reads FQGNSA. The CDR3 is 14 amino acids. This CDR3 is CASSLESRVSEAFF. In DNA form, the CDR3 reads TGTGCCAGCAGCTTAGAATCCCGGGTCTCGGAAGCTTTCTTT.

The chain links TRBV6-1 to TRBJ2-1, with 9 bases fitting TRBD1. V shed 6 bases, J shed 8 bases, and the junction held 11 bases outside the gene matches. This CDR3 has 15 amino acids. CDR1 and CDR2 (germline): MNHNS, SASEGT. The CDR3 reads CASSLQGAEWDEQFF. The DNA of the CDR3 is TGTGCCAGCAGCCTACAGGGGGCGGAGTGGGATGAGCAGTTCTTC.

The chain joins TRBV18 to TRBJ1-5, with D unresolved. This CDR3 has 14 amino acids. The germline V gene encodes CDR1 KGHSH and CDR2 LQKENI. The V end lost 6 bases, the J end lost 3 bases, and 12 bases lay between the germline ends. CDR3 sequence reads: CASSLGGNNQPQHF. CDR3 nucleotide sequence: TGTGCCAGCTCCCTAGGCGGCAACAATCAGCCCCAGCATTTT.

J is TRBJ1-5 and V is TRBV10-2; D might be TRBD1 (5 bases). CDR3 length: 15 residues. In germline, CDR1 is WSHSY, CDR2 SAAADI. The V end lost 4 bases, the J end lost 4 bases, and 14 bases lay between the germline ends. The CDR3 protein is CASSGGTNLNQPQHF. The CDR3 nucleotides read TGCGCCAGCAGTGGGGGGACTAACCTAAATCAGCCCCAGCATTTT.

V usage is TRBV5-6 and J usage is TRBJ2-3; TRBD1 matches 7 bases. CDR3 size: 14 residues. The trim removed 1 base at V and 4 bases at J, leaving 3 bases unmatched. The germline V gene encodes CDR1 SGHDT and CDR2 YYEEEE. CDR3 nucleotides: TGTGCCAGCAGCTTGTACCAGGGGGCAGATACGCAGTATTTT. Its protein is CASSLYQGADTQYF. Complete variable domain (other parts from reference TRBV5-6 and TRBJ2-3): DAGVTQSPTHLIKTRGQQVTLRCSPKSGHDTVSWYQQALGQGPQFIFQYYEEEERQRGNFPDRFSGHQFPNYSSELNVNALLLGDSALYLCASSLYQGADTQYFGPGTRLTVL.

With respect to this clone: One junction end does not reproduce the germline sequence, and a read error may be involved. This chain connects TRBV30 to TRBJ2-3; tentatively, D is TRBD1 (5 bases). This CDR3 spans 14 amino acids. Per the germline V gene, CDR1 is GTSNPN and CDR2 is SVGIG (reference sequence). The CDR3 spells CAWGVWGSTDTQYF. CDR3 bases: TGTGCCTGGGGTGTATGGGGCAGCACAGATACGCAGTATTTT.

This chain links TRBV6-5 with TRBJ1-2; 10 bases map to TRBD1. The CDR3 has 15 residues. CDR1 and CDR2 from the germline V gene are MNHEY and SVGAGI. V shed 5 bases and J 4 bases; nucleotides not matched to a gene: 7. CDR3 coding DNA: TGTGCCAGCAGTCCTACGACAGGGGGCGGCTATGGCTACACCTTC. This codes for CASSPTTGGGYGYTF.

J is TRBJ1-5 and V is TRBV21-1; TRBD1 is taken as the D call from the table, unchecked against the DNA. TRBV21-1 is a listed pseudogene. This CDR3 is 20 amino acids long. The CDR3 loop reads CASSKEEGTGGSTGNQPQHF. The CDR3 nucleotides read TGTGCCAGCAGCAAAGAGGAGGGGACAGGGGGCAGTACGGGCAATCAGCCCCAGCATTTT.

The V and J genes are TRBV5-6 and TRBJ1-1; weak D call: TRBD1 (5 bases). The V gene's germline CDR1 is SGHDT and CDR2 YYEEEE. The CDR3 extends over 14 amino acids. V was pared by 7 bases and J by 0 bases, with 13 bases between. CDR3 coding DNA: TGTGCCAGCTGGTGGCGGGGCCTGAACACTGAAGCTTTCTTT. Translation: CASWWRGLNTEAFF.

The chain recombines TRBV10-3 with TRBJ2-3; TRBD1 matches 12 bases. This CDR3 contains 17 residues. V lost 0 bases and J lost 4; bases outside the gene matches: 5. Per the germline V gene, CDR1 is ENHRY and CDR2 is SYGVKD. CDR3 loop: CAISESKGQGASDTQYF. The CDR3, as DNA: TGTGCCATCAGTGAGTCAAAGGGACAGGGGGCATCAGATACGCAGTATTTT.

The chain is built from TRBV29-1 and TRBJ1-1, with D tentatively TRBD1 (6 bases). This CDR3 is 14 amino acids long. Per the germline V gene, CDR1 is SQVTM and CDR2 is ANQGSEA. Trimming removed 4 bases at V and 5 bases at J, with 17 bases between. CDR3 residues: CSVGNWGGGTEAFF. The CDR3 DNA reads as TGCAGCGTTGGGAATTGGGGGGGCGGAACTGAAGCTTTCTTT.

This chain's CDR3 is CASSLSGGTTNEKLFF. CDR3 nucleotide sequence: TGCGCCAGCAGCTTGAGTGGGGGGACAACTAATGAAAAACTGTTTTTT. This rearrangement joins TRBV5-1 to TRBJ1-4; D possibly corresponds to TRBD1 (5 bases). This CDR3 has 16 amino acids. CDR1 is SGHRS, CDR2 YFSETQ, per germline. V was pared by 1 base and J by 0 bases, with 10 bases between. The full variable domain, completed using reference TRBV5-1 and TRBJ1-4, is KAGVTQTPRYLIKTRGQQVTLSCSPISGHRSVSWYQQTPGQGLQFLFEYFSETQRNKGNFPGRFSGRQFSNSRSEMNVSTLELGDSALYLCASSLSGGTTNEKLFFGSGTQLSVL.

The V gene is TRBV5-1, the J gene TRBJ1-1, with D hard to call. The CDR3 totals 15 residues. In germline, CDR1 is SGHRS, CDR2 YFSETQ. Between the trimmed V and J ends, which lost 4 bases and 1 base, there was a span of 14 bases. CDR3 nucleotides: TGCGCCAGCAGCCCCTTCCGGGGTAAGAACACTGAAGCTTTCTTT. Encoded protein: CASSPFRGKNTEAFF.

The chain links TRBV15 to TRBJ2-3; D possibly corresponds to TRBD2 (6 bases). The CDR3 totals 14 residues. CDR1 and CDR2 (germline): LNHNV, YYDKDF (reference sequence). The V end lost 4 bases, the J end lost 5 bases, and 13 bases lay between the germline ends. This CDR3 reads CATSIRLGVDTQYF. The DNA of the CDR3 is TGTGCCACCAGCATCAGACTAGGGGTAGATACGCAGTATTTT.

The chain couples TRBV18 to TRBJ1-1, with D possibly being TRBD1 (5 bases). This CDR3 is built from 14 residues. CDR1 is KGHSH, CDR2 LQKENI, per germline. V was pared by 1 base and J by 2 bases, with 8 bases between. The CDR3 protein is CASSPQGRNTEAFF. CDR3 in DNA: TGTGCCAGCTCACCACAGGGGCGTAACACTGAAGCTTTCTTT.

The genes are TRBV28 and TRBJ1-1; D might be TRBD1 (6 bases). Per the germline V gene, CDR1 is MDHEN and CDR2 is SYDVKM. Trimming left V 10 bases short and J 7 bases short, with 13 bases between. There are 11 residues in the CDR3. Here the CDR3 reads CATKTTGEAFF. Written as DNA, the CDR3 is TGTGCCACCAAGACGACAGGTGAAGCTTTCTTT.

The chain carries TRBV5-1 and TRBJ1-2, with 7 nucleotides matching TRBD1. Germline-derived CDR1 and CDR2 are SGHRS and YFSETQ. The CDR3 totals 13 residues. V shed 7 bases and J 0 bases; nucleotides not matched to a gene: 3. The CDR3 nucleotides read TGCGCCAGCTCTGACAGGGCTAACTATGGCTACACCTTC. This encodes CASSDRANYGYTF.

The chain links TRBV15 to TRBJ1-1, with TRBD1 matching 7 bases. This CDR3 spans 16 amino acids. Trimming removed 1 base from V and 0 bases from J; junction bases left unmatched: 5. CDR1 is LNHNV, CDR2 YYDKDF, per germline (reference sequence). The CDR3 is CATSRARTGVNTEAFF. The CDR3 nucleotides read TGTGCCACCAGCAGAGCCCGGACAGGCGTGAACACTGAAGCTTTCTTT. Full variable domain (missing parts from reference TRBV15 and TRBJ1-1): DAMVIQNPRYQVTQFGKPVTLSCSQTLNHNVMYWYQQKSSQAPKLLFHYYDKDFNNEADTPDNFQSRRPNTSFCFLDIRSPGLGDTAMYLCATSRARTGVNTEAFFGQGTRLTVV.